This record concerns one TCR beta chain sequence. What it binds is not known. The data are from a study of radiotherapy plus CTLA-4 blockade in lung cancer. Whole-study context: For less than 20% of patients, objective responses occurred, and approximately 31% had disease control. Study-wide points: Expansion in blood of tumor-derived TCR clones was seen after radiotherapy plus ipilimumab.

CDR3 size: 13 residues. V gave up 4 bases and J gave up 10 bases; unmatched junction bases: 9. Germline values: CDR1 SGHDT, CDR2 YYEEEE. The data were produced by immunoSEQ multiplex PCR, yet TCRdb's version contains in-frame clones alone and is incomplete. This sample yields tens of thousands of clones, of which 77% are seen a single time; less than 4.5% belongs to the top ten. The material was peripheral blood, obtained from a patient treated with radiotherapy plus ipilimumab. This sequence was found in a human donor with non-small cell lung cancer who had a partial response to radiotherapy plus ipilimumab. The V gene is TRBV5-6, the J gene TRBJ1-2, with 8 bases that match TRBD1. CDR3: CASSPRTGLTYTF. CDR3 sequence (DNA): TGTGCCAGCAGCCCCAGGACAGGGTTGACCTACACCTTC.